This is a list of T cell receptor beta chains from one sample in a study of shared T cell receptors in the human thymus. The data were produced by immunoSEQ multiplex PCR, yet TCRdb's version contains in-frame clones alone and is incomplete. Found here are hundreds of thousands of clones, 70% to 90% of them singletons; the top ten hold approximately 0.0097%. This same sample was also part of a study on human thymus T cells.

Sequencing input: thymocytes. The receptors were gathered from a boy less than two years old with a congenital heart defect. CDR3s include the opening cysteine and the closing phenylalanine or tryptophan. A D gene is named only where the DNA matches it firmly. Clone size is stated in some rows and not others, as once, few, many or a class when expanded.

j_gene | d_gene | v_gene | abundance | CDR3aa | CDR3nt
TRBJ1-2 | NA | TRBV10-3 | NA | CAYPLQGNNGYTF | TGTGCCTACCCACTCCAGGGAAATAATGGCTACACCTTC
TRBJ1-1 | TRBD1 | TRBV5-4 | NA | CASSQRGQGGSTNTEAFF | TGTGCCAGCAGCCAGAGGGGACAGGGGGGCTCTACTAACACTGAAGCTTTCTTT
TRBJ2-5 | NA | TRBV4-3 | NA | CASSQGWRAQETQYF | TGCGCCAGCAGCCAAGGGTGGCGGGCCCAAGAGACCCAGTACTTC
TRBJ2-7 | NA | TRBV7-8 | NA | CASTVASTEHNYEQYF | TGTGCCAGCACCGTCGCCTCAACAGAGCATAACTACGAGCAGTACTTC
TRBJ2-1 | TRBD2 | TRBV19 | NA | CASSRGGTRGRNEQFF | TGTGCCAGTAGTAGGGGCGGGACTAGGGGGAGGAATGAGCAGTTCTTC
TRBJ2-3 | TRBD1 | TRBV5-6 | NA | CASSLVGRQGATDTQYF | TGTGCCAGCAGCTTGGTGGGGAGACAGGGGGCAACAGATACGCAGTATTTT
TRBJ2-7 | TRBD1 | TRBV5-1 | NA | CASSLEGQAYEQYF | TGCGCCAGCAGCTTGGAGGGACAGGCTTACGAGCAGTACTTC
TRBJ2-7 | NA | TRBV2 | once | CASSEAPSAGELYEQYF | TGTGCCAGCAGTGAAGCCCCTTCGGCAGGTGAACTCTACGAGCAGTACTTC
TRBJ1-5 | TRBD1 | TRBV10-3 | once | CAISEAGQGREPQHF | TGTGCCATCAGTGAGGCTGGACAGGGAAGGGAGCCCCAGCATTTT
TRBJ2-7 | TRBD2 | TRBV15 | NA | CATSNLAGEHGEQYF | TGTGCCACCAGCAACTTAGCGGGGGAGCATGGCGAGCAGTACTTC
TRBJ1-2 | TRBD1 | TRBV27 | NA | CASSFRQGFINYGYTF | TGTGCCAGCAGTTTCCGACAGGGATTTATAAACTATGGCTACACCTTC
TRBJ1-1 | NA | TRBV10-2 | NA | CASTDPGGMNTEAFF | TGCGCCAGCACCGACCCGGGGGGGATGAACACTGAAGCTTTCTTT
TRBJ2-7 | NA | TRBV5-1 | NA | CASSHRVRTYEQYF | TGCGCCAGCAGCCACAGGGTCAGGACCTACGAGCAGTACTTC
TRBJ2-1 | NA | TRBV7-9 | NA | CASSLALSDGYSYNEQFF | TGTGCCAGCAGCTTAGCCCTAAGCGATGGCTACTCATACAATGAGCAGTTCTTC
TRBJ1-1 | NA | TRBV7-9 | NA | CASSLGGPSAEAFF | TGTGCCAGCAGCTTAGGAGGCCCGTCAGCTGAAGCTTTCTTT
TRBJ2-7 | NA | TRBV28 | NA | CASSLEAGGDCLHEQYF | TGTGCCAGCAGTTTAGAGGCAGGCGGGGATTGTCTACACGAGCAGTACTTC
TRBJ2-2 | NA | TRBV20-1 | NA | CSARRRGELFF | TGCAGTGCTAGGAGGAGGGGGGAGCTGTTTTTT
TRBJ1-5 | NA | TRBV6-5 | NA | CASSGGDSNQPQHF | TGTGCCAGCAGTGGCGGGGACAGCAATCAGCCCCAGCATTTT
TRBJ2-5 | TRBD2 | TRBV2 | NA | CASRRSSGGLKTQYF | TGTGCCAGCAGGAGGTCTAGCGGGGGATTGAAGACCCAGTACTTC
TRBJ1-1 | TRBD1 | TRBV5-1 | NA | CASSTDRGNTEAFF | TGCGCCAGCAGCACGGACAGGGGGAACACTGAAGCTTTCTTT
TRBJ1-2 | NA | TRBV4-1 | NA | CASSQNDSYGYTF | TGCGCCAGCAGCCAAAATGACTCCTATGGCTACACCTTC
TRBJ1-1 | NA | TRBV28 | NA | CASSLPPTYLDSSSTTEAFF | TGTGCCAGCAGTTTACCCCCCACATACCTGGACAGTTCCTCTACCACTGAAGCTTTCTTT
TRBJ2-7 | NA | TRBV5-1 | NA | CASSLPASEAYEQYF | TGCGCCAGCAGCTTACCGGCCTCGGAGGCCTACGAGCAGTACTTC
TRBJ1-6 | NA | TRBV6-5 | once | CASSPPLGSPLHF | TGTGCCAGCAGTCCTCCCCTCGGGTCACCCCTCCACTTT
TRBJ1-1 | NA | TRBV4-3 | NA | CASRTGRMNTEAFF | TGCGCCAGCAGGACAGGCCGAATGAACACTGAAGCTTTCTTT
TRBJ2-7 | NA | TRBV19 | NA | CASSPQGTYEQYF | TGTGCCAGTAGCCCCCAGGGGACCTACGAGCAGTACTTC
TRBJ2-7 | TRBD2 | TRBV4-1 | NA | CASSQESHRTSGSYEQYF | TGCGCCAGCAGCCAAGAAAGCCATCGGACTAGCGGGTCCTACGAGCAGTACTTC
TRBJ1-1 | TRBD1 | TRBV19 | NA | CASNRGRGTEAFF | TGTGCCAGTAACAGGGGGCGCGGCACTGAAGCTTTCTTT
TRBJ2-1 | TRBD2 | TRBV7-9 | NA | CASSLGGGRACYNEQFF | TGTGCCAGCAGCTTAGGGGGCGGGAGGGCCTGTTACAATGAGCAGTTCTTC
TRBJ2-2 | NA | TRBV29-1 | NA | CSVGTENPGELFF | TGCAGCGTCGGGACTGAGAACCCCGGGGAGCTGTTTTTT
TRBJ2-7 | TRBD2 | TRBV27 | few | CASSFRGRGRLAGSDSYEQYF | TGTGCCAGCAGTTTCCGGGGCAGGGGGAGACTAGCGGGGTCTGACTCCTACGAGCAGTACTTC
TRBJ1-6 | TRBD1 | TRBV19 | NA | CASSTGGVYNSPLHF | TGTGCCAGTAGTACAGGGGGAGTCTATAATTCACCCCTCCACTTT
TRBJ1-2 | NA | TRBV28 | NA | CASSQPRGSGGYTF | TGTGCCAGCAGCCAACCGAGAGGGTCGGGTGGCTACACCTTC
TRBJ1-4 | TRBD1 | TRBV6-1 | once | CASRETGGNEKLFF | TGTGCCAGCAGGGAGACAGGGGGCAATGAAAAACTGTTTTTT
TRBJ2-1 | TRBD2 | TRBV28 | NA | CASSPGRRNGEQFF | TGTGCCAGCAGTCCCGGGAGGCGAAATGGTGAGCAGTTCTTC
TRBJ2-7 | TRBD1 | TRBV10-2 | NA | CASSEIDRGHYYEQYF | TGCGCCAGCAGTGAGATTGACAGGGGGCACTACTACGAGCAGTACTTC
TRBJ2-1 | NA | TRBV4-1 | NA | CASSRRLGGHNEQFF | TGCGCCAGCAGCCGTCGACTAGGAGGGCACAATGAGCAGTTCTTC
TRBJ2-2 | NA | TRBV4-3 | once | CASSQDSRGNTGELFF | TGCGCCAGCAGCCAAGATAGTCGGGGAAACACCGGGGAGCTGTTTTTT
TRBJ2-7 | TRBD1 | TRBV19 | NA | CASSTSGQGVGYEQYF | TGTGCCAGTAGTACCTCGGGACAGGGGGTCGGCTACGAGCAGTACTTC
TRBJ2-5 | NA | TRBV4-3 | NA | CASSQDSQETQYF | TGCGCCAGCAGCCAAGATAGCCAAGAGACCCAGTACTTC
TRBJ2-6 | NA | TRBV6-1 | NA | CASSEGFVSSGANVLTF | TGTGCCAGCAGTGAAGGTTTCGTCAGCTCTGGGGCCAACGTCCTGACTTTC
TRBJ1-4 | NA | TRBV5-1 | NA | CASSSQGAATNEKLFF | TGCGCCAGCAGCTCACAGGGAGCTGCAACTAATGAAAAACTGTTTTTT
TRBJ2-7 | NA | TRBV6-5 | NA | CASSSQGTYEQYF | TGTGCCAGCAGTTCTCAGGGGACCTACGAGCAGTACTTC
TRBJ2-5 | NA | TRBV11-2 | NA | CASTQNPGQSCETQYF | TGTGCCAGCACTCAAAACCCTGGACAATCATGCGAGACCCAGTACTTC
TRBJ1-4 | TRBD1 | TRBV4-1 | NA | CASSLDRDYEKLFF | TGCGCCAGCAGCCTGGACAGGGATTATGAAAAACTGTTTTTT
TRBJ2-2 | TRBD1 | TRBV6-5 | NA | CASSTTGAYPGELFF | TGTGCCAGCAGTACGACAGGGGCATACCCCGGGGAGCTGTTTTTT
TRBJ2-7 | TRBD2 | TRBV27 | NA | CASRNSRGSSYEQYF | TGTGCCAGCAGGAATTCGCGGGGGTCCTCCTACGAGCAGTACTTC
TRBJ2-7 | NA | TRBV6-6 | NA | CASRTKPSGDYEQYF | TGTGCCAGCAGAACCAAACCTTCGGGGGACTACGAGCAGTACTTC
TRBJ1-1 | TRBD1 | TRBV9 | NA | CASSVVGEGQGGTEAFF | TGTGCCAGCAGCGTAGTGGGAGAGGGACAGGGGGGCACTGAAGCTTTCTTT
TRBJ1-2 | NA | TRBV2 | NA | CASSGRVNYGYTF | TGTGCCAGCAGTGGGAGGGTTAACTATGGCTACACCTTC
TRBJ2-3 | NA | TRBV5-1 | NA | CASSKLPRDTQYF | TGCGCCAGCAGTAAGCTACCGCGGGATACGCAGTATTTT
TRBJ2-3 | TRBD2 | TRBV10-3 | NA | CAISEGGAGGFTDTQYF | TGTGCCATCAGTGAGGGGGGAGCGGGAGGTTTCACAGATACGCAGTATTTT
TRBJ2-7 | NA | TRBV25-1 | NA | CASSEYGQGYEQYF | TGTGCCAGCAGTGAATATGGGCAGGGCTACGAGCAGTACTTC
TRBJ2-1 | TRBD2 | TRBV7-6 | once | CASSSERGGDGINNEQFF | TGTGCCAGCAGTTCCGAACGTGGGGGGGACGGGATCAACAATGAGCAGTTCTTC
TRBJ2-4 | TRBD2 | TRBV10-2 | NA | CASSESTSSEYNQYF | TGCGCCAGCAGTGAGTCGACTAGCTCGGAGTATAATCAGTACTTC